The subject of this entry is one T cell receptor beta chain. Each gene name is a mouse one. Read data end 4 residues before the CDR3 end; the end is taken from the germline J gene. The V and J ends lost 0 bases and 2 bases respectively, with 11 bases between them. CDR1 and CDR2 (germline): NNHDY, SYVADS. The CDR3 totals 15 residues. The source of the sample is a study of CD8+ T cells in alopecia areata. Study at large: C3H/HeJ donors with spontaneous alopecia, roughly 6-13 months old, supplied skin grafts to roughly 6-10-week-old female C3H/HeJ mice.

Following RNA extraction, reverse transcription yielded cDNA that acted as the sequencing template. The assay was immunoSEQ multiplex PCR, and TCRdb's table has in-frame clones only and misses some. Singletons are absent from the sample, which has around 110,000 clones. The sequence derives from a C3H/HeJ mouse with alopecia areata. Mouse strain MHC haplotype: H2-k. The chain is built from TRBV13-3 and TRBJ1-1, with D possibly matching TRBD1 (5 bases). Sequenced sample: lesional skin. The DNA read from the CDR3 is TGTGCCAGCAGTGATGAGAGGGGTCACAACACA. It encodes CASSDERGHNT. The CDR3 as a whole reads CASSDERGHNTEVFF.